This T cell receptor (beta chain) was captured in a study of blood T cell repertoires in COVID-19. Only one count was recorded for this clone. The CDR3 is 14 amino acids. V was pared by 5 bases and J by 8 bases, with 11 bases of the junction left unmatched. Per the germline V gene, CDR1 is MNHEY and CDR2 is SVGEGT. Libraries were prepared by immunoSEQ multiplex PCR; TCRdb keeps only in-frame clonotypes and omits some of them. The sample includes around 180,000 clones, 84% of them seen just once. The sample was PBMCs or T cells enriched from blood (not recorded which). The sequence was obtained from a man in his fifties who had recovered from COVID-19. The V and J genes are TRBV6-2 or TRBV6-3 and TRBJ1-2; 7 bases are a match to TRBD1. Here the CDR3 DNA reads TGTGCCAGCAGTCAGAGGGGGCCTATGAAGGGCTACACCTTC. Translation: CASSQRGPMKGYTF.